The entry below describes one TCR beta chain. The sample holds a few counts of this clonotype. It lacks a known antigen. Per-base qualities were not stored, and no clone one base away is much larger. Inclusive of the bounding cysteine and phenylalanine, the CDR3 is 13 residues long. Just CDR3 DNA is preserved here, 39 bases in frame from base 1. In the germline V gene, CDR1 corresponds to SGHTA and CDR2 to FQGNSA. V lost 3 bases and J lost 9 bases; the stretch between them is 13 bases long. These data come from a study of patients and donors after allogeneic stem cell transplantation (dated by TCRdb to the early 2020s). The receptor library was made with RT-PCR. Instrument on record: NextSeq 550. TCRdb itself trimmed the public reads at Q25 with fastp, ran MiXCR and retained productive beta chains. Each entry merges the rows of one CDR3 protein and shows their most common DNA and genes. This sample has 200,000 to 250,000 distinct CDR3 sequences in its table, and approximately 14% of those were observed once. The ten largest make up 11% of the sample.

The sample was blood, either unsorted or a sorted T cell fraction (not recorded which). The V and J segments used are TRBV7-2 and TRBJ2-3; the D call could be TRBD1 or TRBD2, with each sharing 5 bases. The sequence was collected from a human donor who was either an allogeneic HSCT recipient or a stem cell or donor lymphocyte infusion donor (not recorded which). It is not recorded whose cells these are; they may come from a transplant donor. The CDR3 has the sequence CASSFAGASTQYF. The DNA reads TGTGCCAGCAGCTTCGCCGGGGCTTCGACGCAGTATTTT.